Shown below are 31 T cell receptor beta chains from a single sample sequenced in a study of vaccination effects on CD4 cells after COVID-19. Upon completion of more than 9 days in culture, CD4+ T cells were isolated. Participants got two doses of BNT162b2 or mRNA-1273 vaccine. Their antigen targets remain unknown. The assay was immunoSEQ multiplex PCR, and TCRdb's table has in-frame clones only and misses some. In the table there are about 73,000 clones, 73% of which are singletons. Sequences were derived from CD4+ T cells from PBMCs cultured without peptide, sampled after COVID-19 vaccination. All receptors come from a human donor who received a COVID-19 vaccine.

The gene calls are TRBV2 and TRBJ1-3; D is unclear. This CDR3 is built from 14 residues. Trimming left V 1 base short and J 4 bases short, with 8 bases between. Looked up from germline, CDR1 is SNHLY and CDR2 is FYNNEI. CDR3 bases: TGTGCCAGCAGTGAAGAAGCAGAAGGAAACACCATATATTTT. Protein product: CASSEEAEGNTIYF.

The gene calls are TRBV5-4 and TRBJ1-1; D remains unclear. The V end lost 3 bases, the J end lost 2 bases, and 8 bases lay between the germline ends. This CDR3 contains 13 residues. CDR1 is SGHNT, CDR2 YYREEE, per germline (reference sequence). CDR3 sequence (DNA): TGTGCCAGCAGCTCGCAATCAAACACTGAAGCTTTCTTT. The encoded protein is CASSSQSNTEAFF. The full variable domain, its missing parts supplied by reference TRBV5-4 and TRBJ1-1, is ETGVTQSPTHLIKTRGQQVTLRCSSQSGHNTVSWYQQALGQGPQFIFQYYREEENGRGNFPPRFSGLQFPNYSSELNVNALELDDSALYLCASSSQSNTEAFFGQGTRLTVV.

The CDR3 bases are TGTGCCAGCAGCGTAGCTGGGGGGGCCGCTGAAAAACTGTTTTTT. Translating gives CASSVAGGAAEKLFF. The chain uses TRBV9 and TRBJ1-4, with D possibly matching TRBD1 (6 bases). Germline loops: CDR1 SGDLS, CDR2 YYNGEE. Between the trimmed V and J ends, which lost 0 bases and 7 bases, there was a span of 13 bases. The CDR3 consists of 15 residues.

This clone was seen a few times. The chain has TRBV4-1 and TRBJ1-2; TRBD1 is a possible D gene (5 bases). V shed 4 bases and J shed 0 bases, with 18 bases lying between them. Germline V gene lookup returns CDR1 MGHRA and CDR2 YSYEKL. The CDR3 extends over 17 amino acids. The CDR3 coding sequence is TGCGCCAGCAGCCGAACGCAGACGGGGGACTCTAACTATGGCTACACCTTC. Encoded protein: CASSRTQTGDSNYGYTF.

This rearrangement joins TRBV10-2 to TRBJ2-2; 14 positions match TRBD2. This CDR3 region has 14 residues. The V segment lost 6 bases and the J segment 8 bases; nucleotides outside the gene matches: 2. Germline-derived CDR1 and CDR2 are WSHSY and SAAADI. CDR3 protein: CASRTSGGEGELFF. DNA for the CDR3: TGCGCCAGCAGGACTAGCGGGGGGGAAGGGGAGCTGTTTTTT.

This chain uses TRBV10-2 with TRBJ1-1; D uncertain. The germline V gene encodes CDR1 WSHSY and CDR2 SAAADI. CDR3 length: 12 residues. V lost 4 bases to trimming and J lost 1 base, with 4 bases between them. DNA for the CDR3: TGCGCCAGCAGTGCTAGGAACACTGAAGCTTTCTTT. This gives the protein CASSARNTEAFF.

In this sample, this clone turned up a few times. V gene TRBV18 combines with J gene TRBJ1-3; D might be TRBD1 (5 bases). Germline V gives CDR1 KGHSH, CDR2 LQKENI. CDR3 length: 14 residues. The V end was cut by 3 bases, the J end by 4 bases, with 10 bases between. In DNA form, the CDR3 reads TGTGCCAGCTCACCCCCGGGGCTCGGAAACACCATATATTTT. It codes for CASSPPGLGNTIYF.

CDR3 coding DNA: TGTGCCAGCAGTTTTAACCCAGGGACCGGGGAGCTGTTTTTT. It yields the protein CASSFNPGTGELFF. The chain joins TRBV7-3 to TRBJ2-2; the D gene is possibly TRBD1 (5 bases). V shed 6 bases and J shed 5 bases, with 13 bases lying between them. The germline CDR1 and CDR2 sequences are SGHTA and FQGTGA. This CDR3 region has 14 residues.

This clone came up a few times. The chain joins TRBV5-1 to TRBJ1-1; a possible D gene is TRBD1 (5 bases). V dropped 4 bases and J dropped 3 bases, with 13 bases sitting between them. The CDR3 has 14 amino acids. Per the germline V gene, CDR1 is SGHRS and CDR2 is YFSETQ. In DNA form, the CDR3 reads TGCGCCAGCAGCAGGAACCAGGGAGACACTGAAGCTTTCTTT. It yields the protein CASSRNQGDTEAFF.

The J gene is TRBJ1-6, the V gene TRBV19, with D unresolved. The CDR3 spans 15 residues. Trimming removed 4 bases at V and 0 bases at J, with 7 bases between. In germline, CDR1 is LNHDA, CDR2 SQIVND (reference sequence). CDR3: CASSRLSSYNSPLHF. In DNA, the CDR3 is TGTGCCAGTAGTAGACTGAGCTCCTATAATTCACCCCTCCACTTT.

The chain has TRBV14 and TRBJ1-2, with D possibly being TRBD1 (5 bases). The CDR3 loop spans 14 amino acids. V was shortened by 2 bases and J by 3 bases, with 10 bases between the two germline ends. In germline, CDR1 is SGHDN, CDR2 FVKESK. The chain's CDR3 is CASSQSLGDYGYTF. The DNA for the CDR3 is TGTGCCAGCAGCCAATCTCTAGGGGACTATGGCTACACCTTC.

The rearrangement links TRBV5-6 to TRBJ2-7; the D gene is possibly TRBD2 (5 bases). Germline V gene sequence: CDR1 SGHDT, CDR2 YYEEEE. With 4 bases removed from V and 3 bases from J, the gap between germline ends came to 17 bases. This CDR3 comprises 15 residues. The CDR3 nucleotides read TGTGCCAGCAGCGCCCTAGACCGGCGGGTCTACGAGCAGTACGTC. It codes for CASSALDRRVYEQYV.

This sequence joins TRBV5-1 and TRBJ2-5; TRBD2 matches 12 bases. Per germline, CDR1 SGHRS and CDR2 YFSETQ. The CDR3 has 15 amino acids. Trimming took 4 bases from V and 1 from J; bases not matched to a gene: 2. This CDR3 reads CASSTTSGGQETQYF. CDR3 nucleotide sequence: TGCGCCAGCAGCACGACTAGCGGGGGCCAAGAGACCCAGTACTTC.

The chain couples TRBV6-5 to TRBJ1-2; 10 positions agree with TRBD1. The J segment lost 4 bases and the V segment lost 6 bases, leaving 2 bases of the junction unmatched. This CDR3 is 13 amino acids long. CDR1 and CDR2 (germline): MNHEY, SVGAGI. CDR3 protein: CASRDRGIYGYTF. CDR3 coding DNA: TGTGCCAGCAGGGACAGGGGGATCTATGGCTACACCTTC.

This sequence joins TRBV11-3 and TRBJ2-1, with 8 bases that match TRBD2. The germline V gene has CDR1 SGHNT and CDR2 YENEEA. With V trimmed by 5 bases and J by 3 bases, 9 bases remained unmatched. The CDR3 loop spans 16 amino acids. CDR3 protein: CASSLASGGVYNEQFF. Here the CDR3 DNA reads TGTGCCAGCAGCCTAGCCAGCGGGGGTGTCTACAATGAGCAGTTCTTC.

The chain is built from TRBV7-3 and TRBJ2-2, with D possibly matching TRBD1 (6 bases). The CDR3 is 13 amino acids. Germline CDR1 SGHTA, CDR2 FQGTGA. V was pared by 4 bases and J by 13 bases, with 16 bases between. DNA of the CDR3: TGTGCCAGCAGCTCTACCCCAGGGGCCAGGCTGTTTTTT. This translates into CASSSTPGARLFF.

The chain couples TRBV2 to TRBJ1-2; the D is unclear. Trimming cost V 4 bases and J 4 bases, with 10 bases left between them. The V gene's germline CDR1 is SNHLY and CDR2 FYNNEI. This CDR3 has 13 residues. The CDR3 bases are TGTGCCAGCAGTGTGGCCTCCAGCTATGGCTACACCTTC. Translated: CASSVASSYGYTF.

The V call is TRBV5-4, the J call TRBJ2-4; TRBD1 aligns across 9 bases. With V trimmed by 2 bases and J by 9 bases, 6 bases remained unmatched. Germline values: CDR1 SGHNT, CDR2 YYREEE (reference sequence). CDR3 length: 14 residues. CDR3 loop: CASSLQGAQGIQYF. CDR3 sequence (DNA): TGTGCCAGCAGCTTACAGGGGGCCCAGGGCATTCAGTACTTC.

The J gene is TRBJ2-3, the V gene TRBV7-9, with no clear D. CDR3 length: 13 residues. Trimming left V 8 bases short and J 2 bases short, with 11 bases between. Germline CDR1 and CDR2: SEHNR and FQNEAQ (reference sequence). The CDR3 DNA is TGTGCCAGCCAAGGACGGGTCACAGATACGCAGTATTTT. It codes for CASQGRVTDTQYF. Full variable domain (remainder filled in from reference TRBV7-9 and TRBJ2-3): DTGVSQNPRHKITKRGQNVTFRCDPISEHNRLYWYRQTLGQGPEFLTYFQNEAQLEKSRLLSDRFSAERPKGSFSTLEIQRTEQGDSAMYLCASQGRVTDTQYFGPGTRLTVL.

V usage is TRBV28 and J usage is TRBJ2-5; D not certain. The germline CDR1 and CDR2 sequences are MDHEN and SYDVKM. Trimming removed 3 bases from V and 2 bases from J, with 4 bases in between. CDR3 length: 12 residues. CDR3 nucleotide sequence: TGTGCCAGCAGTTTGCTACAAGAGACCCAGTACTTC. Protein sequence: CASSLLQETQYF.

This chain uses TRBV6-5 with TRBJ1-2, with D tentatively TRBD1 (5 bases). Deletions cut 2 bases from V and 0 bases from J, with 13 bases between. The CDR3 runs 16 residues. Germline CDR1 reads MNHEY; CDR2 reads SVGAGI. In nucleotides, the CDR3 is TGTGCCAGCAGTTACGGGGGGTCGGCGCCTAACTATGGCTACACCTTC. Translation gives CASSYGGSAPNYGYTF.

This chain joins TRBV28 and TRBJ1-1; D is uncertain. Per germline, CDR1 MDHEN and CDR2 SYDVKM. V was clipped by 2 bases and J by 6 bases, with 7 bases between them. The CDR3 sequence is 12 residues long. CDR3 sequence reads: CASSLGYSEAFF. DNA for the CDR3: TGTGCCAGCAGTTTAGGCTACTCTGAAGCTTTCTTT. Full variable domain (remainder filled in from reference TRBV28 and TRBJ1-1): DVKVTQSSRYLVKRTGEKVFLECVQDMDHENMFWYRQDPGLGLRLIYFSYDVKMKEKGDIPEGYSVSREKKERFSLILESASTNQTSMYLCASSLGYSEAFFGQGTRLTVV.

The chain is built from TRBV6-1 and TRBJ2-1; weak D call: TRBD2 (6 bases). Germline CDR1 reads MNHNS; CDR2 reads SASEGT. V shed 3 bases and J shed 8 bases, with 17 bases lying between them. CDR3 length: 15 amino acids. The CDR3 spells CASSEGTAGGDEQFF. CDR3 sequence (DNA): TGTGCCAGCAGTGAGGGGACCGCCGGAGGGGATGAGCAGTTCTTC.

V and J are TRBV5-1 and TRBJ2-6; the D is unclear. This CDR3 has 17 residues. V shed 0 bases and J shed 0 bases, with 10 bases lying between them. Germline V gene sequence: CDR1 SGHRS, CDR2 YFSETQ. Here the CDR3 DNA reads TGCGCCAGCAGCTTGGATCCACTCGGCTCTGGGGCCAACGTCCTGACTTTC. This sequence encodes CASSLDPLGSGANVLTF. The full variable domain, rest sourced from reference TRBV5-1 and TRBJ2-6, is KAGVTQTPRYLIKTRGQQVTLSCSPISGHRSVSWYQQTPGQGLQFLFEYFSETQRNKGNFPGRFSGRQFSNSRSEMNVSTLELGDSALYLCASSLDPLGSGANVLTFGAGSRLTVL.

The chain links TRBV30 to TRBJ1-6; D perhaps matches TRBD1 (5 bases). CDR1 and CDR2 (germline): GTSNPN, SVGIG (reference sequence). Trimming took off 2 bases at V and 11 bases at J, with 13 bases between the two ends. This CDR3 is 13 amino acids long. CDR3 in DNA: TGTGCCTGGAGTAATGCCGGGGGAACACCCCTCCACTTT. Protein: CAWSNAGGTPLHF.

This rearrangement joins TRBV29-1 to TRBJ2-2, with unresolved D. The CDR3 is made up of 14 amino acids. The V end lost 7 bases, the J end lost 2 bases, and 14 bases lay between the germline ends. Germline CDR1 is SQVTM and CDR2 is ANQGSEA. The CDR3 DNA reads as TGCAGCGCCCTGGGTGGTGTAAACACCGGGGAGCTGTTTTTT. This sequence encodes CSALGGVNTGELFF.

This clone was observed a few times. V and J are TRBV19 and TRBJ1-2; D is unresolved. V dropped 5 bases and J dropped 5 bases, with 12 bases sitting between them. Germline CDR1 and CDR2: LNHDA and SQIVND (reference sequence). The CDR3 sequence is 13 residues long. CDR3 protein: CASSFAALYGYTF. The CDR3 nucleotides are TGTGCCAGTAGTTTTGCGGCCCTTTATGGCTACACCTTC.

A single count supports this clone. The V gene is TRBV5-1, the J gene TRBJ1-5; D gene uncertain. The CDR3 runs 15 residues. V was shortened by 4 bases and J by 3 bases, with 14 bases between the two germline ends. CDR1 SGHRS and CDR2 YFSETQ come from the germline V gene. CDR3 region: CASSQDPGFNQPQHF. The CDR3 DNA reads TGCGCCAGCAGCCAGGATCCCGGATTCAATCAGCCCCAGCATTTT.

This chain links TRBV5-1 with TRBJ2-1, with D unresolved. The CDR3 is 15 residues long. Trimming shortened V by 0 bases and J by 2 bases, and 9 bases separated the two germline ends. CDR1 and CDR2 (germline): SGHRS, YFSETQ. The CDR3 DNA reads as TGCGCCAGCAGCTTGGTTGCGGTTCCCTACAATGAGCAGTTCTTC. This gives the protein CASSLVAVPYNEQFF. Combining the CDR3 with reference TRBV5-1 and TRBJ2-1 gives the whole variable domain KAGVTQTPRYLIKTRGQQVTLSCSPISGHRSVSWYQQTPGQGLQFLFEYFSETQRNKGNFPGRFSGRQFSNSRSEMNVSTLELGDSALYLCASSLVAVPYNEQFFGPGTRLTVL.

The chain uses TRBV19 and TRBJ2-5; 9 bases align to TRBD1. Germline V gene data show CDR1 as LNHDA and CDR2 as SQIVND (reference sequence). The CDR3 totals 16 residues. The V segment lost 2 bases and the J segment 2 bases; nucleotides outside the gene matches: 6. In DNA form, the CDR3 reads TGTGCCAGTAGTATACACCGGGACAGGGCACAAGAGACCCAGTACTTC. This sequence encodes CASSIHRDRAQETQYF. Full variable domain (outside the CDR3, taken from reference TRBV19 and TRBJ2-5): DGGITQSPKYLFRKEGQNVTLSCEQNLNHDAMYWYRQDPGQGLRLIYYSQIVNDFQKGDIAEGYSVSREKKESFPLTVTSAQKNPTAFYLCASSIHRDRAQETQYFGPGTRLLVL.

V usage is TRBV7-9 and J usage is TRBJ2-5; no clear D. This CDR3 has 13 residues. The ends were cut back, 1 base at V and 5 bases at J, with 8 bases in the middle. Germline V lookup: CDR1 SEHNR, CDR2 FQNEAQ (reference sequence). The CDR3 region has the DNA TGTGCCAGCAGCTTAGATGTAGGCGAGACCCAGTACTTC. As protein: CASSLDVGETQYF.